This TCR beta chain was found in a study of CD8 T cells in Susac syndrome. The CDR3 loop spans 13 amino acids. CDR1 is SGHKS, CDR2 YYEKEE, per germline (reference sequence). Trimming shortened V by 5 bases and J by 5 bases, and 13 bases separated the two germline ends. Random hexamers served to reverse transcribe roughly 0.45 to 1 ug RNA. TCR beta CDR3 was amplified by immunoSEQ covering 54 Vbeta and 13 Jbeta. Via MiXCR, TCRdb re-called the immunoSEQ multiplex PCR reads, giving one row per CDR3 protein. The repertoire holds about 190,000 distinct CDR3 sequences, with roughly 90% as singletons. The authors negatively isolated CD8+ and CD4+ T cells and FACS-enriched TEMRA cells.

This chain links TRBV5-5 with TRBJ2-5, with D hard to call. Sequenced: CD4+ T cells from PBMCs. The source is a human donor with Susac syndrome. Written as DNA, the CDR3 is TGTGCCAGCAGACCCGGCCGAGCGGAGACCCAGTACTTC. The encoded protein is CASRPGRAETQYF.